A selection of T cell receptor beta chains follows, all from one sample in a study of T cells after yellow fever vaccination. TCRdb called the 5' RACE reads again in MiXCR, with one record for every CDR3 protein. The table includes fewer than 450,000 distinct CDR3 sequences, almost 4% detected once. Sequencing was performed on PBMCs, taken 5 days after the yellow fever booster vaccination. Receptors originate from a man between 18 and 35 years old who received the YFV17D yellow fever vaccine. Both conserved end residues are part of each CDR3. D genes are given only for firm matches. The size entry is marked missing in some rows and otherwise reads once, few, many or a size class.

j_gene | abundance | v_gene | d_gene | len | CDR3aa | CDR3nt
TRBJ2-3 | - | TRBV28 | - | 13 | CASTSGIPGTQYF | TGTGCCAGCACCTCGGGAATCCCGGGTACGCAGTATTTT
TRBJ2-3 | few | TRBV7-2 | - | 15 | CASTYGGYSTDTQYF | TGTGCCAGCACCTATGGGGGGTATAGCACAGATACGCAGTATTTT
TRBJ2-7 | few | TRBV15 | - | 15 | CATSTIGSSSYEQYF | TGTGCCACCAGCACGATAGGGTCGAGCTCCTACGAGCAGTACTTC
TRBJ1-4 | - | TRBV5-1 | - | 14 | CASSLDSYNEKLFF | TGCGCCAGCAGCTTGGACAGCTATAATGAAAAACTGTTTTTT
TRBJ1-5 | - | TRBV6-5 | - | 14 | CASSSRGERQPQHF | TGTGCCAGCAGCTCGAGGGGGGAACGTCAGCCCCAGCATTTT
TRBJ2-1 | - | TRBV24-1 | - | 16 | CATSDLKGRSYNEQFF | TGTGCCACCAGTGATTTGAAAGGCCGCTCCTACAATGAGCAGTTCTTC
TRBJ2-1 | - | TRBV28 | TRBD2 | 15 | CASSVIAGGTWEQFF | TGTGCCAGCAGTGTGATAGCGGGGGGGACATGGGAGCAGTTCTTC
TRBJ2-7 | - | TRBV9 | - | 13 | CASSETGMYEQYF | TGTGCCAGCAGCGAAACAGGGATGTACGAGCAGTACTTC
TRBJ2-5 | few | TRBV20-1 | TRBD2 | 14 | CSAHIVTSIQTQYF | TGCAGTGCACACATAGTGACTAGCATCCAGACCCAGTACTTC
TRBJ2-3 | - | TRBV12-3/TRBV12-4 | - | 13 | CASSFVRPDTQYF | TGTGCCAGCAGTTTTGTGCGCCCAGATACGCAGTATTTT
TRBJ1-2 | few | TRBV28 | TRBD1 | 17 | CASSFSGQGAANYGYTF | TGTGCCAGCAGTTTCTCCGGACAGGGGGCAGCTAACTATGGCTACACCTTC
TRBJ1-1 | many | TRBV7-2 | - | 15 | CASSPQGREDTEAFF | TGTGCCAGCAGCCCTCAGGGGAGAGAGGACACTGAAGCTTTCTTT
TRBJ2-3 | few | TRBV6-2/TRBV6-3 | TRBD2 | 17 | CASSYNPSGTDTDTQYF | TGTGCCAGCAGTTACAATCCTAGCGGGACCGACACAGATACGCAGTATTTT
TRBJ2-3 | many | TRBV7-2 | - | 18 | CASSLGPWRGTHTDTQYF | TGTGCCAGCAGCTTAGGGCCCTGGCGGGGAACTCACACAGATACGCAGTATTTT
TRBJ2-5 | - | TRBV20-1 | - | 12 | CSAADIGSTQYF | TGCAGTGCTGCGGACATTGGTTCGACCCAGTACTTC
TRBJ2-5 | many | TRBV12-3/TRBV12-4 | TRBD1 | 15 | CASSDGTASQETQYF | TGTGCCAGCAGTGACGGGACAGCGTCTCAAGAGACCCAGTACTTC
TRBJ2-4 | many | TRBV27 | - | 13 | CASSLPGGNIQYF | TGTGCCAGCAGTTTACCAGGCGGAAACATTCAGTACTTC
TRBJ2-7 | - | TRBV12-3/TRBV12-4 | - | 11 | CASAGAYEQYF | TGTGCCAGCGCAGGAGCCTACGAGCAGTACTTC
TRBJ1-1 | few | TRBV6-5 | - | 14 | CASRASAMNTEAFF | TGTGCCAGCAGGGCGAGCGCGATGAACACTGAAGCTTTCTTT
TRBJ2-6 | few | TRBV6-2/TRBV6-3 | - | 17 | CASSRRRYPSGANVLTF | TGTGCCAGCAGTCGGCGGAGATACCCCTCTGGGGCCAACGTCCTGACTTTC
TRBJ1-1 | many | TRBV7-9 | TRBD1 | 13 | CASSKQGDTEAFF | TGTGCCAGCAGCAAACAGGGGGACACTGAAGCTTTCTTT
TRBJ2-5 | - | TRBV7-9 | TRBD2 | 15 | CASSQGTSARGAQYF | TGTGCCAGCAGCCAAGGGACTAGTGCGCGCGGGGCCCAGTACTTC
TRBJ2-5 | few | TRBV18 | - | 14 | CASSPPEGRETQYF | TGTGCCAGCTCACCACCGGAGGGCCGAGAGACCCAGTACTTC
TRBJ2-1 | few | TRBV12-3/TRBV12-4 | - | 15 | CASSSTQGPRDLTFF | TGTGCCAGCAGCTCTACCCAGGGACCCCGGGACCTTACCTTCTTC
TRBJ2-7 | few | TRBV11-2 | - | 16 | CASSPIQRRGSYEQYF | TGTGCCAGCAGCCCTATCCAAAGACGGGGCTCCTACGAGCAGTACTTC
TRBJ1-1 | many | TRBV15 | - | 15 | CATSRDGGANTEAFF | TGTGCCACCAGCAGAGATGGGGGGGCTAACACTGAAGCTTTCTTT
TRBJ2-7 | - | TRBV7-2 | - | 14 | CASSLFGRGDEQYF | TGTGCCAGCAGCTTATTCGGCAGGGGGGACGAGCAGTACTTC
TRBJ2-7 | few | TRBV6-5 | - | 15 | CASSYSRVFGNEQYF | TGTGCCAGCAGTTACTCGAGGGTTTTTGGGAACGAGCAGTACTTC
TRBJ2-2 | few | TRBV5-1 | - | 15 | CASSEAGIDTGELFF | TGCGCCAGCAGCGAGGCAGGGATCGACACCGGGGAGCTGTTTTTT
TRBJ2-2 | - | TRBV5-5 | - | 13 | CAGSPITTGELFF | TGTGCCGGTTCACCTATCACTACCGGGGAGCTGTTTTTT
TRBJ2-2 | many | TRBV9 | TRBD2 | 16 | CASSPLPRTRTGELFF | TGTGCCAGCAGCCCCTTACCAAGGACTAGAACCGGGGAGCTGTTTTTT
TRBJ1-2 | - | TRBV6-5 | TRBD1 | 16 | CASSYTGGLGGYGYTF | TGTGCCAGCAGTTACACAGGGGGCCTAGGAGGGTATGGCTACACCTTC
TRBJ2-2 | few | TRBV15 | - | 17 | CATSLRRWQPNTGELFF | TGTGCCACCAGCTTACGCCGCTGGCAACCGAACACCGGGGAGCTGTTTTTT
TRBJ2-1 | many | TRBV5-1 | - | 15 | CASKLEGVSYNEQFF | TGCGCCAGCAAGTTGGAGGGGGTATCCTACAATGAGCAGTTCTTC
TRBJ1-4 | many | TRBV3-1 | - | 15 | CASSQSPAGGGKLFF | TGTGCCAGCAGCCAATCCCCGGCGGGAGGAGGAAAACTGTTTTTT
TRBJ2-3 | - | TRBV20-1 | TRBD2 | 17 | CSAPTGTSGGATDTQYF | TGCAGTGCTCCAACCGGGACTAGCGGGGGGGCCACAGATACGCAGTATTTT
TRBJ2-1 | many | TRBV15 | - | 12 | CATSRVNNEQFF | TGTGCCACCAGCAGAGTCAACAATGAGCAGTTCTTC
TRBJ2-1 | many | TRBV28 | TRBD2 | 15 | CASSFGGGPYNEQFF | TGTGCCAGCAGTTTCGGGGGGGGCCCTTACAATGAGCAGTTCTTC
TRBJ1-2 | few | TRBV7-9 | - | 14 | CASSPPRGAGSYTF | TGTGCCAGCAGCCCACCCCGGGGGGCAGGTAGCTACACCTTC
TRBJ2-3 | - | TRBV7-2 | - | 14 | CASSPRAGADTQYF | TGTGCCAGCAGCCCCCGCGCCGGAGCAGATACGCAGTATTTT
TRBJ1-2 | few | TRBV11-2 | - | 14 | CASSLMVGGSGYTF | TGTGCCAGCAGCTTAATGGTCGGCGGGAGTGGCTACACCTTC
TRBJ2-2 | - | TRBV3-1 | - | 14 | CASSLGPHTGELFF | TGTGCCAGCAGCCTTGGACCACACACCGGGGAGCTGTTTTTT
TRBJ2-7 | - | TRBV23-1 | - | 15 | CASSQSGKTLYEQYF | TGCGCCAGCAGTCAATCGGGGAAAACCCTTTACGAGCAGTACTTC
TRBJ2-5 | - | TRBV5-4 | TRBD1 | 16 | CASSLIYGTEQETQYF | TGTGCCAGCAGCTTGATTTACGGGACAGAGCAAGAGACCCAGTACTTC
TRBJ2-1 | - | TRBV4-2 | - | 16 | CASSQDPEGAYNEQFF | TGTGCCAGCAGCCAAGATCCGGAGGGGGCCTACAATGAGCAGTTCTTC
TRBJ1-2 | few | TRBV4-2 | TRBD1 | 15 | CASSHEQGDWNGYTF | TGTGCCAGCAGCCATGAACAGGGGGATTGGAATGGCTACACCTTC
TRBJ2-7 | few | TRBV5-6 | - | 15 | CASSLAGARRYEQYF | TGTGCCAGCAGCTTGGCTGGGGCCAGGCGGTACGAGCAGTACTTC
TRBJ2-1 | - | TRBV6-5 | TRBD2 | 16 | CASSLSGGPRYNEQFF | TGTGCCAGCAGTCTTAGCGGGGGGCCGCGTTACAATGAGCAGTTCTTC